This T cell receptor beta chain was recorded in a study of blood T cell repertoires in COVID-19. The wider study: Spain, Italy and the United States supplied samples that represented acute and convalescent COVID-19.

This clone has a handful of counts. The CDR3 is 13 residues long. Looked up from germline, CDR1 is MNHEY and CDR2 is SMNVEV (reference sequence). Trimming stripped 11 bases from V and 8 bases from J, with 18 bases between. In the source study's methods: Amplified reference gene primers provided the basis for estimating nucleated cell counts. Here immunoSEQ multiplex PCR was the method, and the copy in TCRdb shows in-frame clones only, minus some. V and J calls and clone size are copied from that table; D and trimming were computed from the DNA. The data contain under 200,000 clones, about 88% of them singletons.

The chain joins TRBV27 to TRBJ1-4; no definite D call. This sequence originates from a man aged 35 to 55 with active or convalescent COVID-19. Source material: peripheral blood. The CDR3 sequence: CAAARTTREKLFF. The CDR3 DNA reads TGTGCCGCCGCGAGGACTACCCGGGAAAAACTGTTTTTT.